A selection of T cell receptor beta chains follows, all from one sample in a study of control samples from healthy donors and cancer patients. TCRdb's copy holds only in-frame clones and misses some; the assay was immunoSEQ multiplex PCR. The sample gives around 200,000 clones, roughly 94% of which show up once; 1.5% is in the top ten. The specimen was blood. The source of these receptors is a man aged 45-60 years in good health. The CDR3 runs from the conserved cysteine through the conserved F or W. A D gene is named only where the DNA matches it firmly. Clone size is stated in some rows and not others, as once, few, many or a class when expanded.

TRBJ2-5	TRBV5-6	NA	NA	14	TGTGCCAGCAGCCCGGAAGCCAGAGGAGAGACCCAGTACTTC	CASSPEARGETQYF
TRBJ1-2	TRBV3-1/TRBV3-2	NA	NA	12	TGTGCCAGCAGCCAAGGGGGCTATGGCTACACCTTC	CASSQGGYGYTF
TRBJ1-5	TRBV18	NA	TRBD1	15	TGTGCCAGCTCTGGTCAGGGGGCGCCTGGTCAGCCCCAGCATTTT	CASSGQGAPGQPQHF
TRBJ1-5	TRBV9	NA	NA	14	TGTGCCAGCAGCGTAGGGCAGGAAAATCAGCCCCAGCATTTT	CASSVGQENQPQHF
TRBJ1-2	TRBV10-1	NA	TRBD1	13	TGCGCCAGCAGTGAGACAGGGGCCTATGGCTACACCTTC	CASSETGAYGYTF
TRBJ1-1	TRBV5-1	NA	NA	14	TGCGCCAGCAGCTTGGAAGGGGTCGGCACTGAAGCTTTCTTT	CASSLEGVGTEAFF
TRBJ2-2	TRBV2	NA	NA	14	TGTGCCAGCGACGGGGCAGGGAGAACCGGGGAGCTGTTTTTT	CASDGAGRTGELFF
TRBJ1-5	TRBV7-9	NA	NA	14	TGTGCCAGCAGCTTAGATGGCGCGGGGCAGCCCCAGCATTTT	CASSLDGAGQPQHF
TRBJ1-5	TRBV15	NA	NA	17	TGTGCCACCCGGGGGGCCGGCAGAGAAACCTTAAATCAGCCCCAGCATTTT	CATRGAGRETLNQPQHF
TRBJ2-5	TRBV6-5	NA	NA	14	TGTGCCAGCAGTAACCCAGGGTCGTGGGAGACCCAGTACTTC	CASSNPGSWETQYF
TRBJ1-4	TRBV3-1/TRBV3-2	few	TRBD1	17	TGTGCCAGCAGCCAAGATAGGTGGACAGGGCCTAATGAAAAACTGTTTTTT	CASSQDRWTGPNEKLFF
TRBJ1-1	TRBV18	once	TRBD1	17	TGTGCCAGCTCACCAGGAGGACAGGGTGGTGGTCGACTTGAAGCTTTCTTT	CASSPGGQGGGRLEAFF
TRBJ1-3	TRBV25-1	NA	NA	15	TGTGCCAGCACCCTTGGGGGGAGCTCTGGAAACACCATATATTTT	CASTLGGSSGNTIYF
TRBJ1-5	TRBV6-6	once	NA	13	TGTGCCAGCAGTCCGTCGATTGGGGTGCCCCAGCATTTT	CASSPSIGVPQHF
TRBJ2-1	TRBV30	few	NA	11	TGTGCCTGCCTCGCGGCAAATAGGCAGTTCTTC	CACLAANRQFF
TRBJ1-5	TRBV12-3/TRBV12-4	NA	NA	13	TGTGCCAGCAGTTTGGTGGCGGATCAGCCCCAGCATTTT	CASSLVADQPQHF
TRBJ2-1	TRBV3-1/TRBV3-2	NA	TRBD1	14	TGTGCCAGCAGCACCACTCAGGGGGCGAATGAGCAGTTCTTC	CASSTTQGANEQFF
TRBJ2-1	TRBV3-1/TRBV3-2	NA	NA	15	TGTGCCAGCAGCCAAGTCGCTAGCTGGGCCAATGAGCAGTTCTTC	CASSQVASWANEQFF
TRBJ2-7	TRBV30	NA	NA	11	TGTGCCTGGAGTGTTCAGGGTTTGCCGTACTTC	CAWSVQGLPYF
TRBJ2-3	TRBV6-6	NA	NA	13	TGTGCCAGCAGTTATGTCAGCACAGATACGCAGTATTTT	CASSYVSTDTQYF
TRBJ1-5	TRBV30	NA	TRBD1	14	TGTGCCTGGAGTCCGCAGGGGGGGGGTTTCGCCCAGCATTTT	CAWSPQGGGFAQHF
TRBJ1-1	TRBV7-9	NA	NA	13	TGTGCCGCCGACAGGAGCCCGAACGCTGAAGCTTTCTTT	CAADRSPNAEAFF
TRBJ2-4	TRBV2	NA	NA	11	TGTGCCAGCCGGACTGAACGCATTCAGTACTTC	CASRTERIQYF
TRBJ1-2	TRBV6-5	once	NA	13	TGCGCCAGCAGTCGAGGGAATAACTATGGCTACACCTTC	CASSRGNNYGYTF
TRBJ1-2	TRBV6-5	NA	NA	14	TGTGCCAGCAGTTATCAACAGGGCGGCTATGGCTACACCTTC	CASSYQQGGYGYTF
TRBJ2-3	TRBV10-2	NA	TRBD2	15	TGCGCCAGCGGAGTGGGGGGGGGAAGCACAGATACGCAGTATTTT	CASGVGGGSTDTQYF
TRBJ2-5	TRBV5-6	NA	NA	13	TGTGCCAGCAGCGATTCGTACCAAGAGACCCAGTACTTC	CASSDSYQETQYF
TRBJ2-2	TRBV6-2/TRBV6-3	NA	NA	14	TGTGCCAGCAGTTACCCGGTTGTGGCCGGGGAGCTGTTTTTT	CASSYPVVAGELFF
TRBJ1-2	TRBV5-4	NA	NA	13	TGTGCCAGCAGCTTGCCCAGCAAGTATGGCTACACCTTC	CASSLPSKYGYTF
TRBJ2-1	TRBV30	NA	NA	15	TGTGCCTGGATGGGGGGACACCTCTCCTACAATGAGCAGTTCTTC	CAWMGGHLSYNEQFF
TRBJ1-3	TRBV6-1	NA	NA	15	TGTGCCAGCAGTGAAGTTTTCGGGTCTGGAAACACCATATATTTT	CASSEVFGSGNTIYF
TRBJ2-1	TRBV7-9	NA	TRBD1	17	TGTGCCAGCAGGATAGGAATAGGGACAGGGAGGGTCGGTGAGCAGTTCTTC	CASRIGIGTGRVGEQFF
TRBJ1-2	TRBV6-5	NA	NA	13	TGTGCCAGCAGTCGGACAGCTAACTATGGCTACACCTTC	CASSRTANYGYTF
TRBJ2-2	TRBV11-2	NA	NA	15	TGTGCCAGCAGCTTACTAAGCGGGAACACCGGGGAGCTGTTTTTT	CASSLLSGNTGELFF
TRBJ2-3	TRBV10-1	NA	NA	14	TGCGCCAGCAGTGCCGGGTCTAGCACAGATACGCAGTATTTT	CASSAGSSTDTQYF
TRBJ1-1	TRBV5-1	NA	NA	17	TGCGCCAGCAGCCCCCTACCCCCCAGGGGCCAGAACACTGAAGCTTTCTTT	CASSPLPPRGQNTEAFF
TRBJ2-5	TRBV5-1	once	NA	15	TGCGCCAGCAGCTCCGGGACATATAACCAAGAGACCCAGTACTTC	CASSSGTYNQETQYF
TRBJ2-2	TRBV5-5	NA	TRBD2	18	TGTGCCAGCAGCTTATTAGGACTAGCGGGAACGAACACCGGGGAGCTGTTTTTT	CASSLLGLAGTNTGELFF
TRBJ1-4	TRBV5-5	NA	TRBD1	16	TGTGCCAGCAGCTTATCCCCGCAGGGGGCTAATGAAAAACTGTTTTTT	CASSLSPQGANEKLFF
TRBJ1-4	TRBV28	NA	NA	13	TGTGCCAGCAGTAGGGGAGGGAACGAAAAACTGTTTTTT	CASSRGGNEKLFF
TRBJ1-1	TRBV28	NA	TRBD1	12	TGTGCCAGCAGTCTCAGACAGGGTGAAGCTTTCTTT	CASSLRQGEAFF
TRBJ2-7	TRBV3-1/TRBV3-2	NA	NA	17	TGTGCCAGCAGCCAAGATTTGGGGCGGGTTGTGTCCTACGAGCAGTACTTC	CASSQDLGRVVSYEQYF
TRBJ1-4	TRBV4-2	once	NA	16	TGTGCCAGCAGCCAAGGGTCGTCCCCGGGGAATGAAAAACTGTTTTTT	CASSQGSSPGNEKLFF
TRBJ2-3	TRBV30	NA	NA	15	TGTGCCTGGACCGGGACCCAGGGAGGCACAGATACGCAGTATTTT	CAWTGTQGGTDTQYF
TRBJ1-2	TRBV7-9	NA	NA	18	TGTGCCAGCAGCTCGCGCGACAGGTTGGGGACCTACGCTTATGGCTACACCTTC	CASSSRDRLGTYAYGYTF
TRBJ1-1	TRBV5-1	NA	NA	15	TGCGCCAGCAGCTTGGAAGGGGTAAAGAACACTGAAGCTTTCTTT	CASSLEGVKNTEAFF
TRBJ1-5	TRBV5-1	NA	TRBD1	14	TGCGCCAGCAGCTACGGACAGGGGAATCAGCCCCAGCATTTT	CASSYGQGNQPQHF
TRBJ1-1	TRBV2	NA	TRBD1	15	TGTGCCAGCAGGGAAACCGGGGACAGTTTCACTGAAGCTTTCTTT	CASRETGDSFTEAFF
TRBJ2-3	TRBV9	NA	TRBD1	13	TGTGCCAGCAGCGACAGACCGGGACAGACGCGATATTTT	CASSDRPGQTRYF
TRBJ2-3	TRBV4-2	few	TRBD1	16	TGTGCCAGCAGCCAAGTGGACAGGGGATTCACAGATACGCAGTATTTT	CASSQVDRGFTDTQYF
TRBJ1-2	TRBV5-1	once	NA	15	TGCGCCAGCAGCTCCACAATAATGTCTGGCTATGGCTACACCTTC	CASSSTIMSGYGYTF
TRBJ1-6	TRBV13	NA	TRBD1	16	TGTGCCAGCAGCTTAGGTGCAGGGGGCTTGAATTCACCCCTCCACTTT	CASSLGAGGLNSPLHF
TRBJ1-5	TRBV15	NA	NA	12	TGTGCCACCAGCAGGTACAATCAGCCCCAGCATTTT	CATSRYNQPQHF
TRBJ1-6	TRBV6-1	once	NA	16	TGTGCCAGCAGTGCATTGCGACAGCTTAATAATTCACCCCTCCACTTT	CASSALRQLNNSPLHF
TRBJ1-3	TRBV2	once	NA	16	TGTGCCAGCAGTGAAGAGGCCGCCAGCTCTGGAAACACCATATATTTT	CASSEEAASSGNTIYF
TRBJ2-4	TRBV7-2	NA	NA	14	TGTGCCAGCAGCTTCACAGGCGGCATAAACATTCAGTACTTC	CASSFTGGINIQYF
TRBJ2-1	TRBV24-1	NA	TRBD2	15	TGTGCCACCAGTGACCTATGGGCGACGGGGGGTGAGCAGTTCTTC	CATSDLWATGGEQFF